The present entry profiles one T cell receptor beta chain with its context. Antigen specificity is unknown. For the second PCR, which ran for roughly 7 to 11 cycles, a sample-barcoded 5' primer and a J-beta primer mix were used. One entry per CDR3 protein, called by TCRdb with MiXCR from the 5' RACE reads. The data contain about 510,000 distinct CDR3 sequences, 25% to 35% of them singletons. After removal of 6 bases from V and 8 bases from J, the junction contained 8 bases not matched to a gene. Germline-derived CDR1 and CDR2 are MNHNY and SVGAGI (reference sequence). This CDR3 contains 14 residues. The data are from a study of blood T cells in healthy people across ages. Turning to the study itself: Per every two T cells, about one barcoded beta molecule was captured by template switching.

Study-level findings and limits: Comparison with aged donors showed that long-lived donors had more naive CD4+ cells and higher diversity.

The same sample was also used in a study of T cells of mothers and their children.

The TCR comes from a boy younger than 10 in good health. The chain carries TRBV6-6 and TRBJ1-1, with 11 bases identical to TRBD1. The sample was blood. In DNA, the CDR3 is TGTGCCAGCAGGAATGGACAGGGGGCATGGGAAGCTTTCTTT. Translated: CASRNGQGAWEAFF.